This T cell receptor (beta chain) was observed in a study of blood T cell repertoires in COVID-19. In the study overall: Sample material is recorded as cDNA or gDNA derived from T cells, B-cell-depleted T cells, or PBMCs.

Germline V lookup: CDR1 KGHSH, CDR2 LQKENI. V lost 3 bases and J lost 6; bases outside the gene matches: 6. There are 15 residues in the CDR3. Here immunoSEQ multiplex PCR was the method, and the copy in TCRdb shows in-frame clones only, minus some. The sample shows about 100,000 clones, roughly 80% of them seen only once. Sample: peripheral blood. The TCR sequence derives from a woman in her seventies with acute or convalescent COVID-19. The chain is built from TRBV18 and TRBJ2-1, with 9 bases fitting TRBD2. DNA of the CDR3: TGTGCCAGCTCACCGGGGAGCGGGGGGCCCAATGAGCAGTTCTTC. Translating gives CASSPGSGGPNEQFF.